These 6 T cell receptor beta chains were all obtained from the same sample, sequenced in a study of identifying expanded T cells in peripheral blood. Sequenced by immunoSEQ multiplex PCR; TCRdb stores in-frame clones only, minus some. The sample lists about 110,000 clones; roughly nine tenths were seen once. The specimen was blood. Every receptor here comes from a person aged 18 to 75 in good health.

The chain couples TRBV5-1 to TRBJ2-1; 7 nucleotides match TRBD1. The germline CDR1 and CDR2 sequences are SGHRS and YFSETQ. V shed 3 bases, J shed 9 bases, and the junction held 12 bases outside the gene matches. The CDR3 runs 15 residues. CDR3 coding DNA: TGCGCCAGCAGCTCGGGGAACACAGGGGCTGGTGAGCAGTTCTTC. It translates to CASSSGNTGAGEQFF.

The genes are TRBV9 and TRBJ2-1; maybe TRBD1 (5 bases). CDR3 length: 15 amino acids. The V and J ends lost 0 bases and 9 bases respectively, with 16 bases between them. Germline V gives CDR1 SGDLS, CDR2 YYNGEE. The CDR3 bases are TGTGCCAGCAGCGTAGTGGCAGGGAAATCTGCTGAGCAGTTCTTC. Amino acid sequence: CASSVVAGKSAEQFF.

V is TRBV7-6 and J is TRBJ2-5; tentatively, D is TRBD1 (6 bases). The CDR3 is 14 amino acids. Between the trimmed V and J ends, which lost 5 bases and 2 bases, there was a span of 12 bases. Germline V gives CDR1 SGHVS, CDR2 FNYEAQ. DNA of the CDR3: TGTGCCAGCAGCCACTACAGGGCGCAAGAGACCCAGTACTTC. Translation gives CASSHYRAQETQYF.

The chain combines TRBV6-5 with TRBJ2-5; maybe TRBD1 (6 bases). With 5 bases removed from V and 4 bases from J, the gap between germline ends came to 14 bases. CDR3 length: 14 residues. Per the germline V gene, CDR1 is MNHEY and CDR2 is SVGAGI. Here the CDR3 reads CASSTTGIAETQYF. The CDR3 bases are TGTGCCAGCAGTACCACAGGGATAGCAGAGACCCAGTACTTC.

The rearrangement joins TRBV2 to TRBJ1-4; 7 bases agree with TRBD1. The CDR3 runs 14 residues. Germline loops: CDR1 SNHLY, CDR2 FYNNEI. Trimming at V came to 6 bases and at J to 7 bases, leaving 8 bases not matched to a gene. The CDR3 nucleotides read TGTGCCAGCAGGCCCAGGGGGAGTGTTGAAAAACTGTTTTTT. Protein product: CASRPRGSVEKLFF.

The chain carries TRBV5-1 and TRBJ1-6, with TRBD1 as a possible D gene (5 bases). Trimming removed 1 base at V and 7 bases at J, with 12 bases between. CDR1 and CDR2 from the germline V gene are SGHRS and YFSETQ. The CDR3 consists of 15 residues. The CDR3 spells CASSLMGGGNSPLHF. In DNA form, the CDR3 reads TGCGCCAGCAGCTTGATGGGGGGAGGCAATTCACCCCTCCACTTT.